This TCR beta chain was sequenced for a study of T cell responses to AZD1222 COVID-19 vaccine. Study context: Whether given at about 4 or about 12 weeks, second doses were pooled.

The CDR3 length is 13 residues. The trim removed 4 bases at V and 5 bases at J, leaving 5 bases unmatched. CDR1 and CDR2 (germline): SGHNT, YYREEE (reference sequence). Points on this clone: Antigen: not known.

Clones were sequenced by immunoSEQ multiplex PCR, and TCRdb holds only the in-frame ones, with some missing. This sample has over 95,000 clones, with about 86% found just once. Study conclusions and caveats: Increased Spike-specific TCR breadth and depth were observed after two AZD1222 doses. Within unmutated variant regions lay the reported targets of nearly half of spike-specific TCRs. Recipients of AZD1222 seropositive at baseline numbered only five or six.

Sequenced material: peripheral blood, taken on day 0 of AZD1222 vaccination. The sequence was collected from an adult in good health. The chain employs TRBV5-4 and TRBJ2-7; 8 bases are a match to TRBD1. DNA of the CDR3: TGTGCCAGCAGCCGCCAGGGGGCGAACGAGCAGTACTTC. Its translation is CASSRQGANEQYF. The full variable domain, its missing parts supplied by reference TRBV5-4 and TRBJ2-7, is ETGVTQSPTHLIKTRGQQVTLRCSSQSGHNTVSWYQQALGQGPQFIFQYYREEENGRGNFPPRFSGLQFPNYSSELNVNALELDDSALYLCASSRQGANEQYFGPGTRLTVT.